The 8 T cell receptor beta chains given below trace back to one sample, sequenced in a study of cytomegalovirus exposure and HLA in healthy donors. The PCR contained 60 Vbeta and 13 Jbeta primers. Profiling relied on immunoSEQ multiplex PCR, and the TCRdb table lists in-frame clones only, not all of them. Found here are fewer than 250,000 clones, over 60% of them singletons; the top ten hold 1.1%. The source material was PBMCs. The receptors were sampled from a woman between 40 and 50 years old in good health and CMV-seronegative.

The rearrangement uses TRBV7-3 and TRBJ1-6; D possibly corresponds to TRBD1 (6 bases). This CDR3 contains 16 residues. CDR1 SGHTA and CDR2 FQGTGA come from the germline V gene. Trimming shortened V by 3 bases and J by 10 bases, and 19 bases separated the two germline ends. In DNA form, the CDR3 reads TGTGCCAGCAGCTTGAATGCAGGGGTGGTTGGGTCACCCCTCCACTTT. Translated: CASSLNAGVVGSPLHF.

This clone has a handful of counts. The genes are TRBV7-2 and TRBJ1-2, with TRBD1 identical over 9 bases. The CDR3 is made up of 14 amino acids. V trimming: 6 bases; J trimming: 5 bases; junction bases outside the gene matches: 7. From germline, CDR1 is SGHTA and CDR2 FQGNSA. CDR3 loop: CASSPDRGGYGYTF. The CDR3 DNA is TGTGCCAGCAGTCCGGACAGGGGTGGATATGGCTACACCTTC.

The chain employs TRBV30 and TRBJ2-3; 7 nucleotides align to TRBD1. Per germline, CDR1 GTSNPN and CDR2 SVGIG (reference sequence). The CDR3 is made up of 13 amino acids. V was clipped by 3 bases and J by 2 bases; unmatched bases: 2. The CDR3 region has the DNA TGTGCCTGGAGACAGGGGTTCACAGATACGCAGTATTTT. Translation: CAWRQGFTDTQYF. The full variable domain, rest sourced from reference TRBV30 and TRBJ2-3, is SQTIHQWPATLVQPVGSPLSLECTVEGTSNPNLYWYRQAAGRGLQLLFYSVGIGQISSEVPQNLSASRPQDRQFILSSKKLLLSDSGFYLCAWRQGFTDTQYFGPGTRLTVL.

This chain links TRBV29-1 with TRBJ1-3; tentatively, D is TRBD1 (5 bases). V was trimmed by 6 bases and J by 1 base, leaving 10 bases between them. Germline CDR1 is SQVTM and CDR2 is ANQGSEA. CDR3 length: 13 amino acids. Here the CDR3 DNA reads TGCAGCGTAACAGGTCTTTCTGGAAACACCATATATTTT. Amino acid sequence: CSVTGLSGNTIYF.

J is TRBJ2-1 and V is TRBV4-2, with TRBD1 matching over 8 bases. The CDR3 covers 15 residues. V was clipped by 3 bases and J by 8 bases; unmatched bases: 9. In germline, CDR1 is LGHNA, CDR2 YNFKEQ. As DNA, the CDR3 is TGTGCCAGCAGCCAGCCGGGACAGGCATTCGATGAGCAGTTCTTC. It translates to CASSQPGQAFDEQFF.

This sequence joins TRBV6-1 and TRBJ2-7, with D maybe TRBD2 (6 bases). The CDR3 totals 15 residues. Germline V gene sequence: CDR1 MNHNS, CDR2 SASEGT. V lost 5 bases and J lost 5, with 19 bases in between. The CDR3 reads CASSWGTRGGDEQYF. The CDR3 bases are TGTGCCAGCAGTTGGGGGACCCGGGGCGGGGACGAGCAGTACTTC.

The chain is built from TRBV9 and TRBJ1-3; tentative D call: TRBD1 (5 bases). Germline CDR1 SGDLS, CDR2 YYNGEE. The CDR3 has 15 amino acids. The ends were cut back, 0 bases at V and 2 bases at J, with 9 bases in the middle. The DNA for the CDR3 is TGTGCCAGCAGCGTAGGGGGGGGACCTGGAAACACCATATATTTT. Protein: CASSVGGGPGNTIYF.

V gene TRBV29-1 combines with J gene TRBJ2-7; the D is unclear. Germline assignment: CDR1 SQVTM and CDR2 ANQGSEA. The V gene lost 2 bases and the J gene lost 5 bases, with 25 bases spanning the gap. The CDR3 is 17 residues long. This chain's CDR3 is CSVEITYPQVYTDEQYV. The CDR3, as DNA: TGCAGCGTTGAAATAACCTACCCTCAGGTTTACACCGACGAGCAGTACGTC.